The 28 T cell receptor beta chains given below trace back to one sample, sequenced in a study of CD8+ T cells in alopecia areata. The treatment: oral pan-JAK inhibitor, 5-10 mg twice daily. RNA extraction was followed by reverse transcription into cDNA, which acted as the sequencing template. The method was immunoSEQ multiplex PCR; TCRdb's version includes in-frame clones alone and lacks a portion of them. The table has about 140,000 clones, around 87% seen once. The sequences come from CD8+ T cells sorted from blood, collected at week 4, from a patient treated with tofacitinib. The receptor set was obtained from a human donor with alopecia areata.

Turning to this clone: The junction differs from germline at one of its ends, possibly a read error. The chain recombines TRBV7-7 with TRBJ2-2; 10 bases align to TRBD2. From germline, CDR1 is SSHAT and CDR2 FNYEAQ (reference sequence). The CDR3 is made up of 13 amino acids. In DNA, the CDR3 is TGTGCTAGCAGCACGGGACTAGCGCGGGAGCTGTTTTTT. This gives the protein CASSTGLARELFF.

This chain joins TRBV30 and TRBJ2-3, with D hard to call. V was pared by 2 bases and J by 2 bases, with 11 bases between. The CDR3 has 14 residues. Looked up from germline, CDR1 is GTSNPN and CDR2 is SVGIG (reference sequence). CDR3 DNA sequence: TGTGCCTGGAGTTTGGCGGATACCACAGATACGCAGTATTTT. Translating gives CAWSLADTTDTQYF.

The CDR3 region has the DNA TGCAGCGTTGATTCCGGTGTGATAAGCTCTGGGGCCAACGTCCTGACTTTC. Translated, it gives CSVDSGVISSGANVLTF. The chain carries TRBV29-1 and TRBJ2-6, with no clear D. This CDR3 contains 17 residues. The germline V gene has CDR1 SQVTM and CDR2 ANQGSEA. V was pared by 3 bases and J by 0 bases, with 15 bases between.

This chain joins TRBV29-1 and TRBJ2-1; 12 positions agree with TRBD2. The CDR3 runs 14 residues. The V segment lost 7 bases and the J segment 4 bases; nucleotides outside the gene matches: 5. Germline-derived CDR1 and CDR2 are SQVTM and ANQGSEA. The CDR3 sequence is CSAMTSGSYNEQFF. DNA of the CDR3: TGCAGCGCCATGACTAGCGGGAGTTACAATGAGCAGTTCTTC.

The chain combines TRBV23-1 with TRBJ2-1; D is undetermined. TRBV23-1 is assigned to the ORF class and has an uncertain function. The CDR3 totals 10 residues. V lost 6 bases, J lost 7 bases, and 4 bases lay in between. The CDR3 bases are TGCGCCAGCAGCGGGAATGAGCAGTTCTTC. It translates to CASSGNEQFF.

The chain combines TRBV6-5 with TRBJ2-3; perhaps TRBD2 as D (5 bases). Germline lookup yields CDR1 MNHEY and CDR2 SVGAGI. V was trimmed by 2 bases and J by 0 bases, leaving 12 bases between them. This CDR3 region has 16 residues. Here the CDR3 DNA reads TGTGCCAGCAGTTACCGCGAAGGACTTAGCACAGATACGCAGTATTTT. Protein: CASSYREGLSTDTQYF.

The chain is built from TRBV2 and TRBJ1-1, with D unresolved. Trimming left V 4 bases short and J 0 bases short, with 6 bases between. The CDR3 is 13 amino acids. Germline V gene lookup returns CDR1 SNHLY and CDR2 FYNNEI. The chain's CDR3 is CASSGGMNTEAFF. DNA of the CDR3: TGTGCCAGCAGTGGCGGGATGAACACTGAAGCTTTCTTT. Combining the CDR3 with reference TRBV2 and TRBJ1-1 gives the whole variable domain EPEVTQTPSHQVTQMGQEVILRCVPISNHLYFYWYRQILGQKVEFLVSFYNNEISEKSEIFDDQFSVERPDGSNFTLKIRSTKLEDSAMYFCASSGGMNTEAFFGQGTRLTVV.

This clone was recorded once. The rearrangement links TRBV4-1 to TRBJ2-7; D may be TRBD1 or TRBD2 (5 bases each). Germline CDR1 MGHRA, CDR2 YSYEKL. The CDR3 is made up of 12 amino acids. Trimming pared 4 bases from V and 6 bases from J, leaving 10 bases between. CDR3 bases: TGCGCCAGCAGCCCCTGGGACGGCGAGCAGTACTTC. It yields the protein CASSPWDGEQYF.

The chain employs TRBV7-8 and TRBJ2-3, with 9 bases fitting TRBD1. CDR3 size: 16 residues. Germline loops: CDR1 SGHVS, CDR2 FQNEAQ. V lost 5 bases to trimming and J lost 0 bases; unmatched junction nucleotides: 6. The CDR3 loop is CASSTTGGLSTDTQYF. The CDR3 bases are TGTGCCAGCAGCACAACAGGGGGCCTAAGCACAGATACGCAGTATTTT.

The V gene is TRBV29-1, the J gene TRBJ2-2; 10 bases match TRBD1. The CDR3 is 13 residues long. V dropped 7 bases and J dropped 6; count of bases not matched to a gene: 5. Germline V gene sequence: CDR1 SQVTM, CDR2 ANQGSEA. The DNA for the CDR3 is TGCAGCGCCGGGACAGGGGAGGCCGGGGAGCTGTTTTTT. Protein sequence: CSAGTGEAGELFF.

The gene calls are TRBV6-6 and TRBJ2-1; a possible D gene is TRBD2 (6 bases). The CDR3 is made up of 15 amino acids. The V gene's germline CDR1 is MNHNY and CDR2 SVGAGI (reference sequence). The ends were cut back, 0 bases at V and 4 bases at J, with 10 bases in the middle. The CDR3 loop reads CASSYSGTAYNEQFF. In DNA, the CDR3 is TGTGCCAGCAGTTACTCTGGGACTGCTTACAATGAGCAGTTCTTC.

The chain combines TRBV14 with TRBJ2-2, with D perhaps TRBD1 (6 bases). V lost 4 bases, J lost 1 base, and 16 bases lay in between. CDR1 is SGHDN and CDR2 is FVKESK in the germline V gene. CDR3 length: 17 residues. For the CDR3, the DNA is TGTGCCAGCAGCCGAGGACAGCTATACCAGAACACCGGGGAGCTGTTTTTT. Amino acids: CASSRGQLYQNTGELFF.

The rearrangement uses TRBV5-1 and TRBJ2-2; D uncertain. This CDR3 region has 16 residues. V was trimmed by 0 bases and J by 6 bases, leaving 15 bases between them. Germline CDR1 reads SGHRS; CDR2 reads YFSETQ. Here the CDR3 reads CASSLDAIERAGELFF. CDR3 nucleotides: TGCGCCAGCAGCTTGGATGCGATTGAGCGCGCCGGGGAGCTGTTTTTT.

The chain combines TRBV7-3 with TRBJ2-6; 10 nucleotides align to TRBD1. The CDR3 loop spans 19 amino acids. The germline V gene encodes CDR1 SGHTA and CDR2 FQGTGA. V lost 2 bases and J lost 0; bases outside the gene matches: 7. As DNA, the CDR3 is TGTGCCAGCAGCTTATGGAAGGGACAGGGGAGCTCTGGGGCCAACGTCCTGACTTTC. Residues: CASSLWKGQGSSGANVLTF.

Of note for this clone: The same CDR3 is also encoded by other DNA sequences in this sample. V is TRBV29-1 and J is TRBJ2-1; D is tentatively TRBD1 or TRBD2 (5 bases each). V was shortened by 3 bases and J by 4 bases, with 16 bases between the two germline ends. From germline, CDR1 is SQVTM and CDR2 ANQGSEA. This CDR3 region has 15 residues. CDR3 loop: CSVEGLAGKYNEQFF. DNA of the CDR3: TGCAGCGTTGAGGGGCTAGCAGGCAAATACAATGAGCAGTTCTTC.

The chain couples TRBV2 to TRBJ2-6, with TRBD1 matching 9 bases. This CDR3 comprises 16 residues. Trimming cost V 6 bases and J 2 bases; bases outside gene matches: 5. Germline V gene lookup returns CDR1 SNHLY and CDR2 FYNNEI. In nucleotides, the CDR3 is TGTGCCAGCAGGGAAACAGGGGGCGCTGGGGCCAACGTCCTGACTTTC. Translated: CASRETGGAGANVLTF.

This clone was picked up a small number of times. The rearrangement joins TRBV9 to TRBJ2-7; D not resolved. V lost 3 bases and J 7 bases, leaving 17 bases between the germline ends. The CDR3 sequence is 14 residues long. The germline V gene has CDR1 SGDLS and CDR2 YYNGEE. CDR3 sequence: CASSAEAGSREQYF. DNA for the CDR3: TGTGCCAGCAGCGCCGAGGCTGGGTCGCGGGAGCAGTACTTC.

The rearrangement links TRBV7-8 to TRBJ2-1; possibly TRBD2 for D (5 bases). Trimming took off 0 bases at V and 1 base at J, with 7 bases between the two ends. The CDR3 extends over 15 amino acids. Germline V lookup: CDR1 SGHVS, CDR2 FQNEAQ. CDR3 residues: CASSLAGKSYNEQFF. The CDR3 DNA reads TGTGCCAGCAGCTTAGCCGGGAAGTCCTACAATGAGCAGTTCTTC.

The J gene is TRBJ1-1, the V gene TRBV9; D is ambiguous. This CDR3 comprises 14 residues. CDR1 SGDLS and CDR2 YYNGEE come from the germline V gene. V shed 6 bases and J shed 0 bases, with 12 bases lying between them. CDR3 in amino acids: CASTPFVMNTEAFF. Written as DNA, the CDR3 is TGTGCCAGCACCCCCTTCGTGATGAACACTGAAGCTTTCTTT.

For this clone: This sample also contains other DNA sequences that code for the same CDR3. V gene TRBV27 combines with J gene TRBJ2-7; D perhaps matches TRBD1 (6 bases). V lost 6 bases and J 6 bases, leaving 9 bases between the germline ends. CDR3 size: 11 residues. Germline CDR1 and CDR2: MNHEY and SMNVEV (reference sequence). The CDR3 bases are TGTGCCAGCAGCAGGGGATCCGAGCAGTACTTC. The encoded protein is CASSRGSEQYF.

DNA for the CDR3: TGTGCCAGCAGTTCCCTACAGGGGGACCCCAATGAAAAACTGTTTTTT. This encodes CASSSLQGDPNEKLFF. This chain links TRBV6-5 with TRBJ1-4, with 8 bases lining up with TRBD1. V shed 4 bases, J shed 5 bases, and the junction held 9 bases outside the gene matches. This CDR3 region has 16 residues. The germline V gene encodes CDR1 MNHEY and CDR2 SVGAGI.

The chain is built from TRBV4-1 and TRBJ2-7, with D perhaps TRBD1 (6 bases). Trimming removed 0 bases at V and 2 bases at J, with 14 bases between. The germline V gene has CDR1 MGHRA and CDR2 YSYEKL. The CDR3 loop spans 16 amino acids. Here the CDR3 DNA reads TGCGCCAGCAGCCAAGATTTTGTAGGGGGACCCTACGAGCAGTACTTC. This translates into CASSQDFVGGPYEQYF.

The chain uses TRBV14 and TRBJ2-3; D gene uncertain. The CDR3 sequence is 14 residues long. Germline V gene lookup returns CDR1 SGHDN and CDR2 FVKESK. Trimming stripped 0 bases from V and 3 bases from J, with 7 bases between. The chain's CDR3 is CASSQDQRTDTQYF. For the CDR3, the DNA is TGTGCCAGCAGCCAAGATCAGAGAACAGATACGCAGTATTTT.

This clone was picked up a small number of times. The chain uses TRBV5-4 and TRBJ2-3; 9 bases are a match to TRBD1. The J segment lost 3 bases and the V segment lost 3 bases, leaving 8 bases of the junction unmatched. The V gene's germline CDR1 is SGHNT and CDR2 YYREEE (reference sequence). The CDR3 totals 16 residues. CDR3 DNA: TGTGCCAGCAGCTCCACAGGGGGCTGGAGGACAGATACGCAGTATTTT. It specifies CASSSTGGWRTDTQYF.

Only a few counts were recorded for this clone. V and J are TRBV6-5 and TRBJ2-3; possible D gene TRBD2, 5 bases. Trimming left V 9 bases short and J 2 bases short, with 18 bases between. Germline assignment: CDR1 MNHEY and CDR2 SVGAGI. The CDR3 extends over 15 amino acids. CDR3 amino acids: CASRPEAGNTDTQYF. The CDR3 DNA reads TGTGCCAGTCGACCGGAGGCAGGCAACACAGATACGCAGTATTTT.

This rearrangement joins TRBV4-1 to TRBJ2-4; D may correspond to TRBD1 or TRBD2 (5 bases each). V lost 3 bases and J lost 5, with 14 bases in between. Germline-derived CDR1 and CDR2 are MGHRA and YSYEKL. The CDR3 is 15 residues long. CDR3: CASSHLGEIQNIQYF. CDR3 in DNA: TGCGCCAGCAGCCATCTGGGGGAGATCCAAAACATTCAGTACTTC.

The rearrangement joins TRBV6-6 to TRBJ2-5; D unclear. The germline gives CDR1 MNHNY, CDR2 SVGAGI (reference sequence). The CDR3 extends over 13 amino acids. With 2 bases removed from V and 5 bases from J, the gap between germline ends came to 9 bases. The CDR3 spells CASSYEGVETQYF. CDR3 DNA: TGTGCCAGCAGTTACGAAGGAGTGGAGACCCAGTACTTC.

This clone was seen only once. V and J are TRBV5-6 and TRBJ2-7; 8 bases agree with TRBD2. Germline assignment: CDR1 SGHDT and CDR2 YYEEEE. V shed 2 bases and J 6 bases; nucleotides not matched to a gene: 16. The CDR3 is made up of 17 amino acids. The CDR3 nucleotides read TGTGCCAGCAGCTTTGGAGGGACTAGGGGATATCGGCTCGAGCAGTACTTC. The encoded protein is CASSFGGTRGYRLEQYF.